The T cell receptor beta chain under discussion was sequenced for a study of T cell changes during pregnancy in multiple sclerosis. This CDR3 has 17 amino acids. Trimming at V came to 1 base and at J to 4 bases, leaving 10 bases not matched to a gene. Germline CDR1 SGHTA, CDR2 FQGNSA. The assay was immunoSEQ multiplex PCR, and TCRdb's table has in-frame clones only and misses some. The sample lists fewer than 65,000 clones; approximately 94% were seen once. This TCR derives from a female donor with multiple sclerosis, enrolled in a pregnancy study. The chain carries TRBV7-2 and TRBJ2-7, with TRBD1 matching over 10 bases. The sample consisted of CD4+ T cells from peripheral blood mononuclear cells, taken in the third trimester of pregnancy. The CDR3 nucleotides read TGTGCCAGCAGCTTAGACCCGGACAGGGGGAGTCGGTACGAGCAGTACTTC. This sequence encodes CASSLDPDRGSRYEQYF.